This TCR beta chain was obtained from a study of lung T cells in sarcoidosis with Löfgren's syndrome. Study results and limitations: Versus controls, Löfgren's syndrome patients reportedly showed TRAV12-1 and TRBV2 as most expanded.

Many counts were recorded for this clonotype. Its antigen is not identified. TCRdb analysed the reads with MiXCR anew, one entry per CDR3 protein. The sample records approximately 20,000 distinct CDR3 sequences, roughly a fifth being singletons. V shed 5 bases and J shed 3 bases, with 18 bases lying between them. CDR1 is SGHTA, CDR2 FQGNSA, per germline. This CDR3 is 16 amino acids long. The sequencing sample was made of CD4+ T cells from PBMCs. The V call is TRBV7-2, the J call TRBJ2-3; a possible D gene is TRBD2 (6 bases). This receptor was taken from a human donor with sarcoidosis (Löfgren's syndrome or another form), or a control subject (not recorded which). The CDR3 protein is CASSPGMGGGTDTQYF. The CDR3 DNA is TGTGCCAGCAGCCCCGGGATGGGGGGAGGTACAGATACGCAGTATTTT.